A single sample gave rise to the 13 T cell receptor beta chains below, sequenced in a study of T-cell memory formation after mild COVID-19. TCRdb itself ran the 5' RACE reads through MiXCR, one entry per CDR3 protein. The sample holds over 120,000 distinct CDR3 sequences, 6% to 6.5% seen once. Sequenced sample: PBMCs or a T cell subset sorted from them (not recorded which). Every receptor here comes from an adult woman who had mild COVID-19 (a few samples of this study predate the infection). Cell type and time point are not known.

This clonotype was seen ten or more times. The chain combines TRBV7-8 with TRBJ2-1, with 11 bases lining up with TRBD2. V lost 6 bases, J lost 6 bases, and 4 bases stayed unmatched. CDR1 is SGHVS and CDR2 is FQNEAQ in the germline V gene. This CDR3 region has 14 residues. The DNA for the CDR3 is TGTGCCAGCAGGCCGGGACTAGCGGCCAATGAGCAGTTCTTC. Protein sequence: CASRPGLAANEQFF.

This clonotype was picked up many times. The chain recombines TRBV6-5 with TRBJ2-7, with a possible D match to TRBD2 (7 bases). The germline CDR1 and CDR2 sequences are MNHEY and SVGAGI. The CDR3 spans 13 residues. V shed 5 bases and J shed 3 bases, with 11 bases lying between them. The chain's CDR3 is CASSRGAGYEQYF. Written as DNA, the CDR3 is TGTGCCAGCAGTCGGGGGGCAGGCTACGAGCAGTACTTC.

This clonotype was detected many times. The chain joins TRBV7-9 to TRBJ2-2; possible D gene TRBD1, 6 bases. Germline values: CDR1 SEHNR, CDR2 FQNEAQ (reference sequence). The CDR3 sequence is 13 residues long. The V end lost 4 bases, the J end lost 7 bases, and 10 bases lay between the germline ends. The CDR3 here is CASSSQGYGELFF. The CDR3 DNA follows: TGTGCCAGCAGCTCACAGGGTTACGGGGAGCTGTTTTTT.

The chain carries TRBV12-3 or TRBV12-4 and TRBJ2-1; D possibly corresponds to TRBD2 (5 bases). The CDR3 runs to 13 residues. V gave up 6 bases and J gave up 4 bases, with 10 bases separating them. CDR3 protein: CASRPSTYNEQFF. DNA for the CDR3: TGTGCCAGCAGGCCTAGCACATACAATGAGCAGTTCTTC.

The rearrangement uses TRBV29-1 and TRBJ2-2; 7 nucleotides align to TRBD1. V lost 6 bases and J lost 2; bases outside the gene matches: 3. Per germline, CDR1 SQVTM and CDR2 ANQGSEA. The CDR3 totals 13 residues. CDR3 residues: CSVRDSNTGELFF. The CDR3 coding sequence is TGCAGCGTCCGGGACAGTAACACCGGGGAGCTGTTTTTT.

Ten or more counts support this clonotype. V is TRBV29-1 and J is TRBJ2-3; D remains ambiguous. Trimming took off 8 bases at V and 4 bases at J, with 13 bases between the two ends. CDR3 length equals 12 residues. Per the germline V gene, CDR1 is SQVTM and CDR2 is ANQGSEA. The DNA of the CDR3 is TGCAGCATACGCCTGGAAGCAGATACGCAGTATTTT. It codes for CSIRLEADTQYF.

This clonotype was seen a few times. The V and J genes are TRBV29-1 and TRBJ2-7, with TRBD2 matching over 7 bases. CDR1 is SQVTM, CDR2 ANQGSEA, per germline. CDR3 size: 13 residues. The J segment lost 6 bases and the V segment lost 2 bases, leaving 7 bases of the junction unmatched. The CDR3: CSVERTGGLEQYF. CDR3 bases: TGCAGCGTTGAACGGACGGGAGGCCTCGAGCAGTACTTC.

This clonotype was seen only a few times. The rearrangement joins TRBV27 to TRBJ1-2, with a weak D call TRBD1 (6 bases). The V gene's germline CDR1 is MNHEY and CDR2 SMNVEV (reference sequence). The ends were cut back, 5 bases at V and 7 bases at J, with 17 bases in the middle. The CDR3 contains 14 residues. CDR3 nucleotide sequence: TGTGCCAGCAGTACCCAACAGGGAATCGTTGGCTACACCTTC. Protein: CASSTQQGIVGYTF.

The table lists this clonotype with a few counts. The chain links TRBV12-3 or TRBV12-4 to TRBJ1-2; the D gene is possibly TRBD1 (6 bases). V gave up 6 bases and J gave up 9 bases, with 14 bases separating them. The length of the CDR3 is 12 residues. CDR3 protein: CASSRSTGRYTF. In nucleotides, the CDR3 is TGTGCCAGCAGCCGATCGACAGGTCGCTACACCTTC.

There are many counts of this clonotype. This chain joins TRBV6-5 and TRBJ2-3; 9 positions match TRBD2. V gave up 4 bases and J gave up 0 bases; unmatched junction bases: 2. The V gene's germline CDR1 is MNHEY and CDR2 SVGAGI. CDR3 length: 15 amino acids. The CDR3 nucleotides read TGTGCCAGCAGTTCTACTAGCGGGAGCACAGATACGCAGTATTTT. It is translated as CASSSTSGSTDTQYF.

This clonotype showed up just a few times. J is TRBJ2-7 and V is TRBV11-1; 11 positions agree with TRBD2. The CDR3 is made up of 16 amino acids. The junction had 6 bases not matched to a gene; V was cut back by 3 bases and J by 2 bases. Germline V gives CDR1 SGHAT, CDR2 FQDESV (reference sequence). CDR3: CASSLKRLAGPYEQYF. CDR3 DNA: TGTGCCAGCAGCTTGAAAAGACTAGCGGGACCCTACGAGCAGTACTTC.

This clonotype turned up a few times. The rearrangement links TRBV7-2 to TRBJ2-5; 9 bases line up with TRBD2. The CDR3 spans 16 residues. CDR1 is SGHTA and CDR2 is FQGNSA in the germline V gene. Unmatched junction bases numbered 13, after V lost 4 bases and J lost 7 bases. DNA for the CDR3: TGTGCCAGCAGCTCCCGTAGCGGGGGCGCTATCGGGACCCAGTACTTC. Translated, it gives CASSSRSGGAIGTQYF.

The chain combines TRBV11-2 with TRBJ1-1; the D is unclear. The V and J ends lost 3 bases and 5 bases respectively, with 13 bases between them. CDR1 is SGHAT and CDR2 is FQNNGV in the germline V gene. The CDR3 length is 14 residues. For the CDR3, the DNA is TGTGCCAGCAGCTTGGAGCCCCGTGGGACTGAAGCTTTCTTT. Its protein is CASSLEPRGTEAFF. Full variable domain (missing parts from reference TRBV11-2 and TRBJ1-1): EAGVAQSPRYKIIEKRQSVAFWCNPISGHATLYWYQQILGQGPKLLIQFQNNGVVDDSQLPKDRFSAERLKGVDSTLKIQPAKLEDSAVYLCASSLEPRGTEAFFGQGTRLTVV.